This TCR beta chain was found in a study of T cell repertoires in cytomegalovirus infection. Turning to the study itself: Recently identified HLA-C-restricted CMV epitopes and well-studied HLA-B-restricted CMV epitopes were used by the study. TCR beta signatures that were public indicated CMV infection and matching HLA type. Findings and caveats of the study: Dominating the ex vivo response were HLA-C-restricted CMV-specific TCR beta clonotypes. CMV carriers with the relevant HLA were identified by cumulative public TCR beta family frequency.

This clonotype was recorded a few times. No antigen is known for it. The CDR3 covers 14 residues. The V end was cut by 7 bases, the J end by 7 bases, with 17 bases between. MiXCR, run by TCRdb on the reads, gives a single entry per CDR3 protein. Here the sample spans 900,000 to 950,000 distinct CDR3 sequences, 30% to 40% being singletons. The TCR sequence derives from a human donor in good health (CMV status not recorded). Some clones in this sample may be carry-over from other donors' samples. Sequenced material: cultured CD8+ T cells from PBMCs, taken from culture after CMV antigen stimulation. V usage is TRBV12-3 or TRBV12-4 and J usage is TRBJ2-1; D perhaps matches TRBD2 (6 bases). CDR3 nucleotide sequence: TGTGCCAGCACCAAGGGGAGGTGGGGAAATGAGCAGTTCTTC. It is translated as CASTKGRWGNEQFF.